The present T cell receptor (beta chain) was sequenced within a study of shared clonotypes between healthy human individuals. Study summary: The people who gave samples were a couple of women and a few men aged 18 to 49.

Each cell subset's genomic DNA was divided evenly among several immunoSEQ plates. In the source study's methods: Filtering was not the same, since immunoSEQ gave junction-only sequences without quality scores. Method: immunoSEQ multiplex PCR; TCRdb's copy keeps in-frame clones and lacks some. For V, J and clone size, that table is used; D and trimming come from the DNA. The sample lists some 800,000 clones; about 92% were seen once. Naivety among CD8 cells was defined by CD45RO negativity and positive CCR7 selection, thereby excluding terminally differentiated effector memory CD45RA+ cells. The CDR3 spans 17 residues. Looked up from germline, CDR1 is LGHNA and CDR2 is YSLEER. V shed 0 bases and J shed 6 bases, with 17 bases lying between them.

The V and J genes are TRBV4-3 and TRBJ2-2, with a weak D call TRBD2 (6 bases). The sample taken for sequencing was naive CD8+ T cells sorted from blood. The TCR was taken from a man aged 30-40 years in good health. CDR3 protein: CASSQDERVGRAGELFF. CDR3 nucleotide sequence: TGCGCCAGCAGCCAAGATGAGCGGGTAGGGCGGGCCGGGGAGCTGTTTTTT.